The 28 T cell receptor beta chains in this list originate from one sample, sequenced in a study of vaccination and CD4 T cells after COVID-19. Sequencing of cultured CD4+ T cell DNA used the Oncomine TCR Beta short-read assay. TCRdb redid the calling of the PCR reads with MiXCR, one entry per CDR3 protein. The sample consists of 4,000 to 5,000 distinct CDR3 sequences, 60% to 75% of them appearing once. Treatment defined: approximately 11-day PBMC culture with coronavirus spike peptide pools or control peptides (ViraFEST assay). Investigators obtained the unexposed donor's CD4+ T cells before the COVID-19 pandemic (2011-2018). These TCRs' antigens remain unknown. Sequencing was carried out using CD4+ T cells from blood, cultured in vitro. The receptors were gathered from a human donor in good health.

Of note for this clonotype: At one boundary the junction diverges from the germline segment, which might be a read error. The chain is built from TRBV2 and TRBJ2-5; the D is unclear. Germline loops: CDR1 SNHLY, CDR2 FYNNEI. The length of the CDR3 is 13 residues. The CDR3 DNA follows: TGTGCCAGCAGCCGATCCAACCAGGAGACCCAGTACTTC. This codes for CASSRSNQETQYF.

The V call is TRBV20-1, the J call TRBJ2-3; tentative D call: TRBD1 (7 bases). Looked up from germline, CDR1 is DFQATT and CDR2 is SNEGSKA (reference sequence). This CDR3 spans 15 amino acids. CDR3 sequence: CSTQGGPGAGDTQYF. In DNA form, the CDR3 reads TGCAGCACCCAGGGGGGACCGGGAGCGGGAGATACGCAGTATTTT.

This clonotype has a handful of counts. CDR3 loop: CSARRLAGGPGELFF. The CDR3 nucleotides read TGCAGTGCTAGGAGATTGGCAGGGGGACCTGGGGAGCTGTTTTTT. The rearrangement links TRBV20-1 to TRBJ2-2, with 7 nucleotides matching TRBD1. The V gene's germline CDR1 is DFQATT and CDR2 SNEGSKA (reference sequence). Losses at the gene ends were 3 bases for V and 8 bases for J; bases not matched to a gene: 12. The CDR3 contains 15 residues.

The gene calls are TRBV10-3 and TRBJ2-1; D is unresolved. Germline V gene lookup returns CDR1 ENHRY and CDR2 SYGVKD. The CDR3 contains 14 residues. The V and J ends lost 5 bases and 5 bases respectively, with 13 bases between them. The CDR3 nucleotides read TGTGCCATCAGTATTAGACGCACTGACAATGAGCAGTTCTTC. Amino acid sequence: CAISIRRTDNEQFF.

The genes are TRBV6-1 and TRBJ1-1; D is possibly TRBD1 (5 bases). V was trimmed by 9 bases and J by 1 base, leaving 15 bases between them. CDR3 length: 14 residues. Germline assignment: CDR1 MNHNS and CDR2 SASEGT. CDR3 loop: CASGGFGGNTEAFF. CDR3 DNA: TGTGCCAGTGGGGGTTTTGGCGGGAACACTGAAGCTTTCTTT.

This clonotype has more than one count but fewer than ten. The rearrangement joins TRBV19 to TRBJ1-5; TRBD1 matches at 11 bases. This CDR3 has 18 amino acids. CDR1 and CDR2 from the germline V gene are LNHDA and SQIVND (reference sequence). Trimming cost V 5 bases and J 1 base; bases outside gene matches: 10. The CDR3 DNA reads as TGTGCCAGTAGTCCCAGGACAGGGGGCGCAGGGAGCAATCAGCCCCAGCATTTT. This translates into CASSPRTGGAGSNQPQHF.

The chain's CDR3 is CSTIFTLAGGNEQFF. For the CDR3, the DNA is TGCAGTACCATATTCACCTTAGCCGGGGGAAATGAGCAGTTCTTC. V and J are TRBV20-1 and TRBJ2-1, with a possible D match to TRBD2 (6 bases). Germline V lookup: CDR1 DFQATT, CDR2 SNEGSKA (reference sequence). This CDR3 has 15 amino acids. V shed 8 bases and J shed 7 bases, with 24 bases lying between them.

The chain carries TRBV6-5 and TRBJ1-1; D remains unclear. The CDR3 contains 14 residues. Germline assignment: CDR1 MNHEY and CDR2 SVGAGI. V was trimmed by 0 bases and J by 7 bases, leaving 12 bases between them. Written as DNA, the CDR3 is TGTGCCAGCAGTTACTCGAAGGCAGCTAATGAAGCTTTCTTT. This encodes CASSYSKAANEAFF.

This rearrangement joins TRBV6-1 to TRBJ2-3; D may be TRBD2 (5 bases). CDR3 length: 15 residues. Trimming left V 5 bases short and J 1 base short, with 13 bases between. Germline assignment: CDR1 MNHNS and CDR2 SASEGT. CDR3 amino acids: CASSITARGTDTQYF. The CDR3 coding sequence is TGTGCCAGCAGTATTACGGCGCGGGGCACAGATACGCAGTATTTT.

This chain joins TRBV2 and TRBJ2-2; 8 bases align to TRBD1. The ends lost 11 bases at V and 4 bases at J; junction bases unmatched: 12. The CDR3 loop spans 15 amino acids. Germline V gene data show CDR1 as SNHLY and CDR2 as FYNNEI. CDR3 region: CAGSSVTGVTGELFF. The CDR3 bases are TGTGCCGGCTCCAGCGTGACAGGGGTCACCGGGGAGCTGTTTTTT.

This chain connects TRBV28 to TRBJ1-5, with D uncertain. V was clipped by 1 base and J by 5 bases, with 18 bases between them. The CDR3 runs 17 residues. Germline V CDR1 and CDR2: MDHEN, SYDVKM. CDR3 residues: CASSLLAPGTEYQPQHF. CDR3 DNA sequence: TGTGCCAGCAGTTTATTAGCCCCGGGAACCGAATATCAGCCCCAGCATTTT.

The chain combines TRBV6-2 or TRBV6-3 with TRBJ2-3; D ambiguous. This CDR3 region has 11 residues. Trimming left V 2 bases short and J 6 bases short, with 3 bases between. The germline V gene encodes CDR1 MNHEY and CDR2 SVGEGT. CDR3 protein: CASSYPDTQYF. The CDR3 DNA reads TGTGCCAGCAGTTACCCGGATACGCAGTATTTT.

The chain uses TRBV4-3 and TRBJ1-2; 8 bases align to TRBD1. V lost 0 bases and J lost 9; bases outside the gene matches: 3. Germline V gene sequence: CDR1 LGHNA, CDR2 YSLEER. This CDR3 is 13 amino acids long. The CDR3 here is CASSQDGTGRYTF. The CDR3 nucleotides read TGCGCCAGCAGCCAAGACGGGACAGGACGCTACACCTTC.

The chain employs TRBV12-3 or TRBV12-4 and TRBJ1-5; D is undetermined. The CDR3 runs 13 residues. V dropped 6 bases and J dropped 0 bases, with 6 bases sitting between them. The DNA for the CDR3 is TGTGCCAGCAGCCTCACTAGCAATCAGCCCCAGCATTTT. This translates into CASSLTSNQPQHF.

This clonotype was found a few times. The genes are TRBV19 and TRBJ1-1, with a tentative D call TRBD1 (5 bases). CDR1 is LNHDA, CDR2 SQIVND, per germline (reference sequence). Trimming pared 6 bases from V and 8 bases from J, leaving 16 bases between. There are 13 residues in the CDR3. CDR3 loop: CASRRAVGGEAFF. CDR3 coding DNA: TGTGCCAGTAGAAGAGCCGTTGGGGGAGAAGCTTTCTTT.

The table lists this clonotype with a few counts. The chain has TRBV20-1 and TRBJ1-5, with D hard to call. CDR3 length: 13 amino acids. Germline V CDR1 and CDR2: DFQATT, SNEGSKA (reference sequence). The CDR3 bases are TGCAGCACCTCAGACGGGGGCAATCAGCCCCAGCATTTT. This codes for CSTSDGGNQPQHF.

This sequence joins TRBV9 and TRBJ2-5; 9 bases align to TRBD1. Germline-derived CDR1 and CDR2 are SGDLS and YYNGEE. V lost 4 bases, J lost 5 bases, and 9 bases stayed unmatched. The CDR3 extends over 15 amino acids. The CDR3 DNA sequence: TGTGCCAGCAGCCTCTCCACAGGGGGCGTGGAGACCCAGTACTTC. As protein: CASSLSTGGVETQYF.

V and J are TRBV12-3 or TRBV12-4 and TRBJ2-5; the D gene is possibly TRBD2 (5 bases). V dropped 6 bases and J dropped 6 bases, with 8 bases sitting between them. This CDR3 region has 11 residues. CDR3 protein: CASRGVKTQYF. The CDR3 region has the DNA TGTGCCAGCAGGGGAGTGAAGACCCAGTACTTC.

The chain recombines TRBV27 with TRBJ1-5; 7 positions agree with TRBD1. CDR1 and CDR2 from the germline V gene are MNHEY and SMNVEV (reference sequence). The CDR3 loop spans 13 amino acids. Losses at the gene ends were 5 bases for V and 7 bases for J; bases not matched to a gene: 5. The CDR3 coding sequence is TGTGCCAGCAGTATTCAGGGGGGGCAGCCCCAGCATTTT. Translated: CASSIQGGQPQHF.

V is TRBV5-1 and J is TRBJ2-7; TRBD1 matches at 9 bases. J gave up 0 bases and V 2 bases, and 3 bases lay outside the gene matches. Per germline, CDR1 SGHRS and CDR2 YFSETQ. CDR3 length equals 15 residues. CDR3 sequence reads: CASSLGQGSSYEQYF. The CDR3 DNA sequence: TGCGCCAGCAGCTTAGGACAGGGGAGCTCCTACGAGCAGTACTTC.

Here the CDR3 DNA reads TGTGCCAGCAGCTTAGAGGGCCGGGGCAGGCCCCGAACCTATGGCTACACCTTC. The encoded protein is CASSLEGRGRPRTYGYTF. The chain employs TRBV7-8 and TRBJ1-2, with D possibly TRBD1 on 5 matching bases. The length of the CDR3 is 18 residues. Germline assignment: CDR1 SGHVS and CDR2 FQNEAQ. Trimming left V 1 base short and J 4 bases short, with 22 bases between.

This clonotype was seen only a few times. The chain has TRBV30 and TRBJ1-2; D perhaps matches TRBD1 (6 bases). The germline CDR1 and CDR2 sequences are GTSNPN and SVGIG (reference sequence). CDR3 length: 9 residues. V was shortened by 8 bases and J by 7 bases, with 8 bases between the two germline ends. The CDR3 nucleotides read TGTGCCGGGGGCCCTGGCTACACCTTC. Translating gives CAGGPGYTF.

The chain recombines TRBV12-2 with TRBJ1-6; the D call in the table, TRBD1, was not verified against the DNA. TRBV12-2 represents a pseudogene. The CDR3 is 14 amino acids. CDR3 nucleotide sequence: TGTGCAAGTCGATTGACAGCACGTAATTCACCCCTCCACTTT. Protein sequence: CASRLTARNSPLHF.

This clonotype has only a few counts. This chain links TRBV7-2 with TRBJ1-2; perhaps TRBD1 as D (5 bases). CDR1 is SGHTA and CDR2 is FQGNSA in the germline V gene. CDR3 length: 12 amino acids. V was clipped by 5 bases and J by 10 bases, with 14 bases between them. The CDR3 nucleotides are TGTGCCAGCAGCCCCGGGCCGACAGCCTACACCTTC. Translating gives CASSPGPTAYTF.

V gene TRBV19 combines with J gene TRBJ2-5; D may be TRBD2 (6 bases). V shed 3 bases and J shed 2 bases, with 10 bases lying between them. CDR1 is LNHDA, CDR2 SQIVND, per germline (reference sequence). CDR3 length equals 14 residues. CDR3 nucleotide sequence: TGTGCCAGTAGTATGACTAGGGGACAAGAGACCCAGTACTTC. This encodes CASSMTRGQETQYF.

This clonotype turned up a few times. The chain couples TRBV19 to TRBJ1-1, with D possibly matching TRBD1 (5 bases). The CDR3 contains 18 residues. With 4 bases removed from V and 3 bases from J, the gap between germline ends came to 24 bases. Germline loops: CDR1 LNHDA, CDR2 SQIVND (reference sequence). For the CDR3, the DNA is TGTGCCAGTAGTACTTTAAACCGGACGCCTAGAGGGGACACTGAAGCTTTCTTT. It specifies CASSTLNRTPRGDTEAFF.

The J gene is TRBJ2-7, the V gene TRBV28; D call uncertain. Germline CDR1 reads MDHEN; CDR2 reads SYDVKM. This CDR3 spans 14 amino acids. V was trimmed by 0 bases and J by 2 bases, leaving 8 bases between them. The CDR3 coding sequence is TGTGCCAGCAGTTTATGGGGGTCGACCTACGAGCAGTACTTC. Residues: CASSLWGSTYEQYF. The whole variable domain, filled in from reference TRBV28 and TRBJ2-7, reads DVKVTQSSRYLVKRTGEKVFLECVQDMDHENMFWYRQDPGLGLRLIYFSYDVKMKEKGDIPEGYSVSREKKERFSLILESASTNQTSMYLCASSLWGSTYEQYFGPGTRLTVT.

The chain combines TRBV21-1 with TRBJ1-5; the DNA was not used to check the table's D call, TRBD1. TRBV21-1 is designated a pseudogene. The CDR3 runs 14 residues. The CDR3 bases are TGTGCCAGCAGCAAAGCCACAGGGGGACAGCCCCAGCATTTT. Translated: CASSKATGGQPQHF.